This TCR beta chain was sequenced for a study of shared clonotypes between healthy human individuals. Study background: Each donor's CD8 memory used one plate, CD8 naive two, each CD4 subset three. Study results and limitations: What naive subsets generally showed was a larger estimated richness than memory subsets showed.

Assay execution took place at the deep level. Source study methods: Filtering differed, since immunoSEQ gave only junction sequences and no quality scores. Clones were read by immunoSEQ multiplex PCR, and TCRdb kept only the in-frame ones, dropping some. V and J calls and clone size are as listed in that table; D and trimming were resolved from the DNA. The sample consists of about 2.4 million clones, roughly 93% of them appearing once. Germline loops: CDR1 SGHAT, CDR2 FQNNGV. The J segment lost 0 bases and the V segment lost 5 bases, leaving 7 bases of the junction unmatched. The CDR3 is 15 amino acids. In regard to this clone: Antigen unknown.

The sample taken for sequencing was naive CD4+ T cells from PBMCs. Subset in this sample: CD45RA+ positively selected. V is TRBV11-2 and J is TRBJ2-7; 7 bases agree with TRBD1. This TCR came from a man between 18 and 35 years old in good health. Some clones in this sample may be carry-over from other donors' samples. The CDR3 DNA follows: TGTGCCAGCAGCCACATCCGGGACAGCTCCTACGAGCAGTACTTC. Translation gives CASSHIRDSSYEQYF. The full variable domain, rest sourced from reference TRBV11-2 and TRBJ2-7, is EAGVAQSPRYKIIEKRQSVAFWCNPISGHATLYWYQQILGQGPKLLIQFQNNGVVDDSQLPKDRFSAERLKGVDSTLKIQPAKLEDSAVYLCASSHIRDSSYEQYFGPGTRLTVT.